The clone carrying this T cell receptor (beta chain) was recorded once. The sample comes from a study of blood T cell repertoires in COVID-19. On the study more broadly: Samples representing acute and convalescent COVID-19 were sourced from the United States, Italy and Spain. The cDNA or gDNA used as material had been derived from T cells, B-cell-depleted T cells, or PBMCs.

The germline V gene has CDR1 SQVTM and CDR2 ANQGSEA. V shed 3 bases, J shed 4 bases, and the junction held 17 bases outside the gene matches. There are 19 residues in the CDR3. Across over 20 US areas, participants ranged in age from roughly 18 to 95 years. Categorization into cohorts depended on clinical history that participants reported. Clones were read by immunoSEQ multiplex PCR, and TCRdb kept only the in-frame ones, dropping some. The table shows about 320,000 clones, with about 85% occurring only once. This chain joins TRBV29-1 and TRBJ2-1; TRBD2 aligns across 11 bases. This clonotype originated in a woman aged 25 to 39 who had been exposed to COVID-19. The sequenced material came from PBMCs or T cells enriched from blood (not recorded which). CDR3 in DNA: TGCAGCGTTGACGGCGGACAGGGGACTAGCGGAATACTTTACAATGAGCAGTTCTTC. Its translation: CSVDGGQGTSGILYNEQFF.